This entry lists 28 T cell receptor beta chains sequenced from one sample in a study of T cell changes during pregnancy in multiple sclerosis. Data came from immunoSEQ multiplex PCR; TCRdb stores just in-frame clones and leaves some out. The sample records more than 9,000 clones, about 89% being singletons. This specimen consisted of CD8+ T cells from peripheral blood mononuclear cells, obtained in the first trimester of pregnancy. The receptors come from a female donor in good health, enrolled as a control in a pregnancy study.

The rearrangement joins TRBV9 to TRBJ1-2; D not resolved. CDR3 size: 14 residues. The germline gives CDR1 SGDLS, CDR2 YYNGEE. Trimming shortened V by 3 bases and J by 4 bases, and 13 bases separated the two germline ends. The CDR3 reads CASSGRAGSYGYTF. CDR3 in DNA: TGTGCCAGCAGCGGAAGGGCGGGTAGCTATGGCTACACCTTC.

The V gene is TRBV30, the J gene TRBJ2-3; 12 bases fit TRBD2. This CDR3 spans 19 amino acids. After removal of 0 bases from V and 0 bases from J, the junction contained 10 bases not matched to a gene. Germline lookup yields CDR1 GTSNPN and CDR2 SVGIG (reference sequence). Written as DNA, the CDR3 is TGTGCCTGGAGTGTATATCGGCTAGCGGGGGGGCCGAGCACAGATACGCAGTATTTT. Translation: CAWSVYRLAGGPSTDTQYF.

This chain links TRBV4-1 with TRBJ2-1; 11 bases agree with TRBD2. V was pared by 0 bases and J by 7 bases, with 14 bases of the junction left unmatched. Germline loops: CDR1 MGHRA, CDR2 YSYEKL. This CDR3 has 19 residues. The CDR3 loop is CASSQERYLAGGLRNEQFF. CDR3 nucleotides: TGCGCCAGCAGCCAAGAAAGATACTTAGCGGGGGGGCTGAGAAATGAGCAGTTCTTC.

J is TRBJ2-1 and V is TRBV4-1; 10 bases are a match to TRBD2. CDR3 length equals 15 residues. Unmatched junction bases numbered 4, after V lost 4 bases and J lost 4 bases. The germline V gene encodes CDR1 MGHRA and CDR2 YSYEKL. The CDR3 loop reads CASSRTSGDYNEQFF. The CDR3, as DNA: TGCGCCAGCAGCCGGACTAGCGGAGATTACAATGAGCAGTTCTTC.

This chain joins TRBV7-3 and TRBJ2-5; 11 bases line up with TRBD2. Germline V gene data show CDR1 as SGHTA and CDR2 as FQGTGA. Trimming removed 5 bases from V and 5 bases from J; junction bases left unmatched: 4. The CDR3 spans 14 residues. The CDR3 DNA follows: TGTGCCAGCAGCCCGAGGACTAGCGGGGAGACCCAGTACTTC. This sequence encodes CASSPRTSGETQYF.

The rearrangement links TRBV4-1 to TRBJ1-5, with 9 positions matching TRBD1. The CDR3 extends over 15 amino acids. The germline V gene has CDR1 MGHRA and CDR2 YSYEKL. After removal of 3 bases from V and 5 bases from J, the junction contained 5 bases not matched to a gene. The CDR3 loop is CASSHGTGLDQPQHF. CDR3 DNA sequence: TGCGCCAGCAGCCACGGGACAGGGTTGGATCAGCCCCAGCATTTT.

This chain links TRBV6-5 with TRBJ1-1; 8 bases agree with TRBD1. The CDR3 is made up of 14 amino acids. With 5 bases clipped from V and 1 base from J, the junction kept 3 bases outside the gene matches. Germline CDR1 MNHEY, CDR2 SVGAGI. The CDR3 DNA is TGTGCCAGCAGTCCCGACAGGGGGAACACTGAAGCTTTCTTT. It is translated as CASSPDRGNTEAFF.

The rearrangement uses TRBV15 and TRBJ2-1; possibly TRBD1 for D (6 bases). This CDR3 contains 16 residues. The V end was cut by 0 bases, the J end by 8 bases, with 17 bases between. CDR1 is LNHNV, CDR2 YYDKDF, per germline (reference sequence). CDR3 sequence reads: CATSRDRGTGWDEQFF. CDR3 in DNA: TGTGCCACCAGCAGAGATCGAGGAACAGGGTGGGATGAGCAGTTCTTC. Using reference TRBV15 and TRBJ2-1 for the parts outside the CDR3, the full variable domain is DAMVIQNPRYQVTQFGKPVTLSCSQTLNHNVMYWYQQKSSQAPKLLFHYYDKDFNNEADTPDNFQSRRPNTSFCFLDIRSPGLGDTAMYLCATSRDRGTGWDEQFFGPGTRLTVL.

The V call is TRBV29-1, the J call TRBJ2-1; D is ambiguous. Germline V lookup: CDR1 SQVTM, CDR2 ANQGSEA. Deletions cut 4 bases from V and 3 bases from J, with 7 bases between. The CDR3 sequence is 12 residues long. CDR3 nucleotide sequence: TGCAGCGTTGTTAGAGACTACAATGAGCAGTTCTTC. It yields the protein CSVVRDYNEQFF.

The J gene is TRBJ1-4, the V gene TRBV5-1, with 8 bases matching TRBD1. J gave up 8 bases and V 5 bases, and 8 bases lay outside the gene matches. The V gene's germline CDR1 is SGHRS and CDR2 YFSETQ. The CDR3 runs to 14 residues. The chain's CDR3 is CASRLPGGGEKLFF. Written as DNA, the CDR3 is TGCGCCAGCAGATTACCAGGGGGCGGAGAAAAACTGTTTTTT.

The V and J genes are TRBV13 and TRBJ1-3, with 7 bases aligning to TRBD1. The CDR3 consists of 14 residues. The germline V gene encodes CDR1 PRHDT and CDR2 FYEKMQ (reference sequence). Trimming took 3 bases from V and 8 from J; bases not matched to a gene: 7. The CDR3 nucleotides are TGTGCCAGCAGCTTTGGACAGGAGGGAGACACCATATATTTT. Translation: CASSFGQEGDTIYF.

V is TRBV7-2 and J is TRBJ1-2; D is possibly TRBD1 (6 bases). Germline V gene sequence: CDR1 SGHTA, CDR2 FQGNSA. Trimming removed 7 bases from V and 0 bases from J, with 15 bases in between. The length of the CDR3 is 15 residues. The CDR3 bases are TGTGCCAGCACCCAAGGGGGGGGCCCTAACTATGGCTACACCTTC. This gives the protein CASTQGGGPNYGYTF.

The genes are TRBV19 and TRBJ2-7, with 8 bases that match TRBD1. CDR3 length equals 15 residues. Germline lookup yields CDR1 LNHDA and CDR2 SQIVND (reference sequence). Trimming at V came to 5 bases and at J to 0 bases, leaving 6 bases not matched to a gene. CDR3 amino acids: CASSGGQGSSYEQYF. The DNA for the CDR3 is TGTGCCAGTAGTGGTGGACAGGGAAGCTCCTACGAGCAGTACTTC.

The J gene is TRBJ2-1, the V gene TRBV19; the D gene is possibly TRBD2 (7 bases). Germline V gene lookup returns CDR1 LNHDA and CDR2 SQIVND (reference sequence). The CDR3 covers 14 residues. Trimming pared 8 bases from V and 5 bases from J, leaving 16 bases between. The CDR3 DNA reads as TGTGCCAGTTCACGGGGGGCGGACAACAATGAGCAGTTCTTC. Translation gives CASSRGADNNEQFF.

The chain combines TRBV10-3 with TRBJ2-2; 7 positions match TRBD1. Germline CDR1 ENHRY, CDR2 SYGVKD. V trimming: 4 bases; J trimming: 3 bases; junction bases outside the gene matches: 5. CDR3 length equals 15 residues. The DNA for the CDR3 is TGTGCCATCAGTGGCCGGGACAGCTACACCGGGGAGCTGTTTTTT. Protein: CAISGRDSYTGELFF.

The CDR3 protein is CASSFQGAWDGYTF. Written as DNA, the CDR3 is TGTGCCAGCAGCTTTCAGGGGGCTTGGGATGGCTACACCTTC. The V and J genes are TRBV13 and TRBJ1-2; 8 positions match TRBD1. J gave up 6 bases and V 3 bases, and 6 bases lay outside the gene matches. The CDR3 runs to 14 residues. The germline gives CDR1 PRHDT, CDR2 FYEKMQ (reference sequence).

In its sample, this clone was seen once. The chain has TRBV9 and TRBJ2-1; 7 bases align to TRBD2. The CDR3 extends over 15 amino acids. Germline V gene sequence: CDR1 SGDLS, CDR2 YYNGEE. Trimming removed 0 bases from V and 6 bases from J; junction bases left unmatched: 6. Here the CDR3 reads CASSVGLAAPNEQFF. The DNA for the CDR3 is TGTGCCAGCAGCGTAGGTCTAGCGGCCCCCAATGAGCAGTTCTTC. The full variable domain, in which reference TRBV9 and TRBJ2-1 provide the parts outside the CDR3, is DSGVTQTPKHLITATGQRVTLRCSPRSGDLSVYWYQQSLDQGLQFLIQYYNGEERAKGNILERFSAQQFPDLHSELNLSSLELGDSALYFCASSVGLAAPNEQFFGPGTRLTVL.

The chain couples TRBV7-3 to TRBJ2-1, with 7 bases lining up with TRBD1. This CDR3 region has 13 residues. Germline V lookup: CDR1 SGHTA, CDR2 FQGTGA. The trim removed 3 bases at V and 10 bases at J, leaving 6 bases unmatched. The CDR3 loop is CASSLTGSGEQFF. CDR3 sequence (DNA): TGTGCCAGCAGCTTGACAGGGTCGGGGGAGCAGTTCTTC.

This clone was found once. This rearrangement joins TRBV7-2 to TRBJ1-2, with 8 nucleotides matching TRBD1. Trimming removed 0 bases from V and 5 bases from J; junction bases left unmatched: 14. The germline V gene has CDR1 SGHTA and CDR2 FQGNSA. The CDR3 is made up of 18 amino acids. The CDR3 nucleotides read TGTGCCAGCAGCTTAGCGGGGGGCGGGCAGGGGGCCTTATATGGCTACACCTTC. Its translation: CASSLAGGGQGALYGYTF.

The DNA of the CDR3 is TGCGCCAGCAGTCAGTTCGCCAGGGAGGCCACTGAAGCTTTCTTT. Amino acid sequence: CASSQFAREATEAFF. V and J are TRBV23-1 and TRBJ1-1; D is perhaps TRBD1 (5 bases). TRBV23-1 is flagged as an ORF with uncertain function. V shed 3 bases and J shed 4 bases, with 15 bases lying between them. The CDR3 runs to 15 residues.

The chain links TRBV7-9 to TRBJ1-5, with 10 bases identical to TRBD1. Germline CDR1 SEHNR, CDR2 FQNEAQ (reference sequence). V trimming: 1 base; J trimming: 6 bases; junction bases outside the gene matches: 6. The CDR3 length is 16 residues. The CDR3 loop reads CASSLDAGTGAQPQHF. The CDR3 bases are TGTGCCAGCAGCTTAGATGCCGGGACAGGGGCTCAGCCCCAGCATTTT.

The chain combines TRBV4-1 with TRBJ1-1; D not resolved. The V gene's germline CDR1 is MGHRA and CDR2 YSYEKL. This CDR3 contains 14 residues. Deletions cut 0 bases from V and 1 base from J, with 6 bases between. CDR3 in DNA: TGCGCCAGCAGCCAAGATTCAGGGAACACTGAAGCTTTCTTT. Protein: CASSQDSGNTEAFF.

J is TRBJ1-6 and V is TRBV6-5, with 7 bases fitting TRBD1. Germline lookup yields CDR1 MNHEY and CDR2 SVGAGI. This CDR3 contains 15 residues. V was clipped by 4 bases and J by 7 bases; unmatched bases: 7. CDR3 protein: CASSSRQGGNSPLHF. In DNA, the CDR3 is TGTGCCAGCAGTTCACGACAGGGCGGCAATTCACCCCTCCACTTT.

The V call is TRBV25-1, the J call TRBJ1-1, with a tentative D call TRBD1 (5 bases). The CDR3 is made up of 13 amino acids. The germline gives CDR1 MGHDK, CDR2 SYGVNS. V lost 6 bases, J lost 1 base, and 9 bases lay in between. The CDR3 region has the DNA TGTGCCAGCAGGGTGACAGAGAACACTGAAGCTTTCTTT. Its protein is CASRVTENTEAFF.

This clone qualifies as medium-sized. The J gene is TRBJ1-4, the V gene TRBV7-9; a weak D match, TRBD1 (6 bases). This CDR3 contains 15 residues. Germline loops: CDR1 SEHNR, CDR2 FQNEAQ (reference sequence). The ends were cut back, 6 bases at V and 6 bases at J, with 17 bases in the middle. CDR3 region: CASRLDGGRDEKLFF. CDR3 in DNA: TGTGCCAGCAGACTAGACGGGGGGCGGGATGAAAAACTGTTTTTT. The variable domain in full, completed from reference TRBV7-9 and TRBJ1-4, reads DTGVSQNPRHKITKRGQNVTFRCDPISEHNRLYWYRQTLGQGPEFLTYFQNEAQLEKSRLLSDRFSAERPKGSFSTLEIQRTEQGDSAMYLCASRLDGGRDEKLFFGSGTQLSVL.

V usage is TRBV6-5 and J usage is TRBJ2-1; 9 bases align to TRBD1. V lost 2 bases to trimming and J lost 10 bases; unmatched junction nucleotides: 12. The CDR3 totals 16 residues. Germline values: CDR1 MNHEY, CDR2 SVGAGI. The CDR3 region is CASSYNAYRQGDEQFF. CDR3 DNA: TGTGCCAGCAGTTACAACGCCTACAGACAGGGGGACGAGCAGTTCTTC.

The V call is TRBV11-3, the J call TRBJ1-6; perhaps TRBD1 as D (5 bases). CDR1 is SGHNT, CDR2 YENEEA, per germline. V was pared by 5 bases and J by 13 bases, with 18 bases between. CDR3 length: 14 residues. The CDR3 DNA reads as TGTGCCAGCAGCCGTGGCGCAGGGATCTTTCCCCTCCACTTT. It translates to CASSRGAGIFPLHF.

The rearrangement joins TRBV5-1 to TRBJ1-2, with 10 bases lining up with TRBD1. The CDR3 length is 18 residues. The germline V gene encodes CDR1 SGHRS and CDR2 YFSETQ. Trimming removed 4 bases from V and 3 bases from J; junction bases left unmatched: 15. In DNA form, the CDR3 reads TGCGCCAGCAGCCCCATAGGAGGATCGGGACAGGGGTACTATGGCTACACCTTC. Its protein product is CASSPIGGSGQGYYGYTF. Full variable domain (rest looked up from reference TRBV5-1 and TRBJ1-2): KAGVTQTPRYLIKTRGQQVTLSCSPISGHRSVSWYQQTPGQGLQFLFEYFSETQRNKGNFPGRFSGRQFSNSRSEMNVSTLELGDSALYLCASSPIGGSGQGYYGYTFGSGTRLTVV.